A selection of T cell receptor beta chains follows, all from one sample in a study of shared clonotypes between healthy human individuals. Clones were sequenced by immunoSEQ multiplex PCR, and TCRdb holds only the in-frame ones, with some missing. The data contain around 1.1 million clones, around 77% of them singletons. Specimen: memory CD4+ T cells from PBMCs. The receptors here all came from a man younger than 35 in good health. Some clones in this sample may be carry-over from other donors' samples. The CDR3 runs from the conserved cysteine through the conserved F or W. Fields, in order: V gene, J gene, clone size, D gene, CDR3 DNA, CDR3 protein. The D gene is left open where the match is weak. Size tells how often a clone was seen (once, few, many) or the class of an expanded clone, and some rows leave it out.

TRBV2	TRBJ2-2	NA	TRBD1	TGTGCCAGCAGGGAGACAGGGACGATCACCGGGGAGCTGTTTTTT	CASRETGTITGELFF
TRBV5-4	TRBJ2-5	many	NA	TGTGCCAGCAGCTTGGATCGCGGGATTGAGACCCAGTACTTC	CASSLDRGIETQYF
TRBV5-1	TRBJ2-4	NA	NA	TGCGCCAGCAGCTTCGGAGGGGCCAAAAACATTCAGTACTTC	CASSFGGAKNIQYF
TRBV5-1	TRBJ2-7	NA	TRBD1	TGCGCCAGCAGTCTAGAGGGGGCCGCTCGGGAGCAGTACTTC	CASSLEGAAREQYF
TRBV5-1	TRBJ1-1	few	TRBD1	TGCGCCAGCAGCTTGGCACAGGGGGGCACTGAAGCTTTCTTT	CASSLAQGGTEAFF
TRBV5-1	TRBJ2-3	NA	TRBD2	TGCGCCAGCAGCTTAGGGACTAGCGGGATGGCATACACAGATACGCAGTATTTT	CASSLGTSGMAYTDTQYF
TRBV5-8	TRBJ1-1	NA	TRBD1	TGTGCCAGCAGCTTGGTCCCAGGGGGGGACACTGAAGCTTTCTTT	CASSLVPGGDTEAFF
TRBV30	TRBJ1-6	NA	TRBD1	TGTGCCTGGAGTGAAATACCGGGACAGGTGAATTCACCCCTCCACTTT	CAWSEIPGQVNSPLHF
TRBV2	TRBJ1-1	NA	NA	TGTGCCAGCAGTGGAGCGTTTGAAGCTTTCTTT	CASSGAFEAFF
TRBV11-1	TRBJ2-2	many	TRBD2	TGTGCCAGCGGGACTAGTAGTGGGCGCGGGGAGCTGTTTTTT	CASGTSSGRGELFF
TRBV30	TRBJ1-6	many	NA	TGTGCCTGGATGGCCGGCTCCTATAATTCACCCCTCCACTTT	CAWMAGSYNSPLHF
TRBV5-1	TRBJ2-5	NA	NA	TGCGCCAGCAGCCGGACCCCGAACGAATACCAAGAGACCCAGTACTTC	CASSRTPNEYQETQYF
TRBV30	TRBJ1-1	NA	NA	TGTGCCTGGAGTTCCCCGCCCGGGCGGGGGGTAACGGAAGCTTTCTTT	CAWSSPPGRGVTEAFF
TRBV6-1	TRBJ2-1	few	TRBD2	TGTGCCAGCAGTGAAAGGGCGGGAGGTTCCTACAATGAGCAGTTCTTC	CASSERAGGSYNEQFF
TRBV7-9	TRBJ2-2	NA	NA	TGTGCCAGCAGTTGGATAGCCACCGGGGAGCTGTTTTTT	CASSWIATGELFF
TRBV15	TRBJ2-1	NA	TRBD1	TGTGCCACCAGCAGGAACAGGGGGCCCTACAATGAGCAGTTCTTC	CATSRNRGPYNEQFF
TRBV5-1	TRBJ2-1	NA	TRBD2	TGCGCCAGCAGGAGCGGGGATAGGAATGAGCAGTTCTTC	CASRSGDRNEQFF